This T cell receptor beta chain derives from a study of T cell repertoires in cytomegalovirus infection. At the level of the study: Public TCR beta signatures indicated both CMV infection and matching HLA type.

This clonotype occurred many times. Its target is not known. Study-wide findings and caveats: The response measured ex vivo was dominated by TCR beta clonotypes (HLA-C-restricted and CMV-specific).

TCRdb itself ran the reads through MiXCR, one entry per CDR3 protein. The profile covers 150,000 or so distinct CDR3 sequences, with 5.5% to 7% appearing a single time and roughly 18% taken by the ten largest. CDR1 SNHLY and CDR2 FYNNEI come from the germline V gene. V gave up 3 bases and J gave up 0 bases, with 15 bases separating them. The CDR3 spans 17 residues. The source of this sequence is a human donor in good health (CMV status not recorded). Some clones in this sample may be carry-over from other donors' samples. J is TRBJ2-1 and V is TRBV2; D call uncertain. What was sequenced was PBMCs. The CDR3 nucleotides read TGTGCCAGCAGTGACCAAGCCCATCCCAGCTCCTACAATGAGCAGTTCTTC. Residues: CASSDQAHPSSYNEQFF.